Below, 15 T cell receptor beta chains from the same sample are listed, as sequenced in a study of PD-L1 blockade in urothelial cancer. Repertoires were generated with immunoSEQ multiplex PCR, while TCRdb's copy carries only in-frame clones and drops some. The table shows more than 60,000 clones, with 88% occurring only once. As to time point: peripheral blood 6 weeks after treatment start. The sample consisted of PBMCs, taken around atezolizumab (anti-PD-L1) treatment. These receptors were collected from a man in his fifties or sixties with urothelial cancer.

The CDR3 here is CASSSDRGMAFF. In DNA form, the CDR3 reads TGTGCCAGCTCATCGGACAGGGGTATGGCTTTCTTT. J is TRBJ1-1 and V is TRBV18, with 9 bases lining up with TRBD1. The CDR3 runs to 12 residues. J gave up 11 bases and V 5 bases, and 6 bases lay outside the gene matches. Germline V gene sequence: CDR1 KGHSH, CDR2 LQKENI.

The V and J genes are TRBV5-1 and TRBJ1-3; D may be TRBD1 (6 bases). The CDR3 covers 16 residues. The V end was cut by 1 base, the J end by 0 bases, with 11 bases between. The germline V gene encodes CDR1 SGHRS and CDR2 YFSETQ. In nucleotides, the CDR3 is TGCGCCAGCAGCTTGAACAGGGCAGACTCTGGAAACACCATATATTTT. This sequence encodes CASSLNRADSGNTIYF.

This clone was detected only once. This chain links TRBV7-9 with TRBJ1-4, with D perhaps matching TRBD1 (5 bases). Trimming shortened V by 2 bases and J by 2 bases, and 12 bases separated the two germline ends. Germline V lookup: CDR1 SEHNR, CDR2 FQNEAQ (reference sequence). The CDR3 sequence is 16 residues long. CDR3 region: CASSLSQGSTNEKLFF. The CDR3 DNA sequence: TGTGCCAGCAGCTTAAGTCAGGGAAGCACTAATGAAAAACTGTTTTTT.

The gene calls are TRBV30 and TRBJ1-2; D remains ambiguous. This CDR3 has 15 residues. CDR1 is GTSNPN and CDR2 is SVGIG in the germline V gene (reference sequence). Trimming pared 0 bases from V and 5 bases from J, leaving 16 bases between. The CDR3 loop is CAWSVGLLQRYGYTF. The CDR3 nucleotides are TGTGCCTGGAGTGTAGGACTACTTCAGAGGTATGGCTACACCTTC.

This chain links TRBV9 with TRBJ2-7, with a tentative D call TRBD1 (5 bases). This CDR3 has 14 residues. V dropped 0 bases and J dropped 5 bases, with 12 bases sitting between them. From germline, CDR1 is SGDLS and CDR2 YYNGEE. The CDR3 spells CASSVVAQGNEQYF. DNA of the CDR3: TGTGCCAGCAGCGTAGTTGCCCAGGGCAACGAGCAGTACTTC.

This rearrangement joins TRBV11-1 to TRBJ2-5; weak D call: TRBD1 (5 bases). The germline CDR1 and CDR2 sequences are SGHAT and FQDESV (reference sequence). Trimming left V 6 bases short and J 1 base short, with 9 bases between. This CDR3 has 13 amino acids. DNA for the CDR3: TGTGCCAGCAGTCGAGACAGCCAAGAGACCCAGTACTTC. Its protein is CASSRDSQETQYF.

With respect to this clone: The same CDR3 is also encoded by other DNA sequences in this sample. The V and J genes are TRBV2 and TRBJ1-2; D is perhaps TRBD1 (6 bases). Germline V gives CDR1 SNHLY, CDR2 FYNNEI. V lost 4 bases and J lost 2, with 8 bases in between. The CDR3 runs 13 residues. CDR3: CASSGGQNYGYTF. CDR3 DNA sequence: TGTGCCAGCAGTGGTGGACAGAACTATGGCTACACCTTC.

The V call is TRBV7-3, the J call TRBJ1-4; maybe TRBD1 (5 bases). The germline V gene has CDR1 SGHTA and CDR2 FQGTGA. CDR3 length equals 15 residues. V lost 6 bases and J 9 bases, leaving 20 bases between the germline ends. The CDR3 region has the DNA TGTGCCAGCAGTTCCACGGGGGGGAACGGAAAAAAACTGTTTTTT. This codes for CASSSTGGNGKKLFF.

Here the CDR3 reads CAWSVEYSLAGGLSTDTQYF. Written as DNA, the CDR3 is TGTGCCTGGAGTGTAGAATATTCGTTGGCGGGAGGCCTTAGCACAGATACGCAGTATTTT. This rearrangement joins TRBV30 to TRBJ2-3; 8 nucleotides align to TRBD2. V shed 0 bases, J shed 0 bases, and the junction held 17 bases outside the gene matches. The CDR3 has 20 residues. CDR1 is GTSNPN, CDR2 SVGIG, per germline (reference sequence).

DNA of the CDR3: TGTGCCAGCAGCGTAGGCGCCCGGGGTACCTACCAAGAGACCCAGTACTTC. Translating gives CASSVGARGTYQETQYF. The V call is TRBV9, the J call TRBJ2-5, with D possibly TRBD2 on 5 matching bases. Germline CDR1 and CDR2: SGDLS and YYNGEE. The CDR3 is 17 residues long. Trimming took 0 bases from V and 0 from J, leaving 15 bases between them.

The CDR3 protein is CAISSTGAPLFEAFF. CDR3 nucleotide sequence: TGTGCCATCAGTAGCACAGGGGCACCCCTTTTTGAAGCTTTCTTT. This sequence joins TRBV10-3 and TRBJ1-1; 7 positions agree with TRBD1. This CDR3 is built from 15 residues. The trim removed 5 bases at V and 7 bases at J, leaving 13 bases unmatched. The germline V gene has CDR1 ENHRY and CDR2 SYGVKD.

The gene calls are TRBV4-2 and TRBJ1-1, with D unresolved. CDR1 is LGHNA, CDR2 YNFKEQ, per germline. This CDR3 comprises 14 residues. V dropped 2 bases and J dropped 0 bases, with 7 bases sitting between them. The CDR3 is CASSQRRVNTEAFF. CDR3 DNA sequence: TGTGCCAGCAGCCAAAGACGGGTGAACACTGAAGCTTTCTTT.

The gene calls are TRBV11-3 and TRBJ2-5; tentatively, D is TRBD1 (5 bases). The germline V and J ends were trimmed by 3 bases and 3 bases, with 14 bases remaining between them. Germline CDR1 and CDR2: SGHNT and YENEEA. The CDR3 contains 15 residues. The CDR3 reads CASSLAPGFEETQYF. In DNA form, the CDR3 reads TGTGCCAGCAGCTTGGCCCCAGGGTTTGAAGAGACCCAGTACTTC.

The chain recombines TRBV28 with TRBJ2-6; TRBD1 aligns across 7 bases. Germline V gene sequence: CDR1 MDHEN, CDR2 SYDVKM. V lost 7 bases and J lost 1; bases outside the gene matches: 7. The CDR3 runs 16 residues. The CDR3 is CASKETGFSGANVLTF. The CDR3, as DNA: TGTGCCAGCAAGGAGACAGGGTTTTCTGGGGCCAACGTCCTGACTTTC.

The chain carries TRBV28 and TRBJ1-1; D uncertain. This CDR3 spans 15 amino acids. Germline CDR1 and CDR2: MDHEN and SYDVKM. Trimming took 5 bases from V and 4 from J, leaving 17 bases between them. The CDR3 sequence: CASSRGYVGSTEAFF. CDR3 nucleotides: TGTGCCAGCAGTAGAGGGTATGTCGGGAGCACTGAAGCTTTCTTT.